This T cell receptor beta chain derives from a study of cytomegalovirus exposure and HLA in healthy donors. Deletions cut 0 bases from V and 6 bases from J, with 12 bases between. CDR3 length: 14 amino acids. From germline, CDR1 is PRHDT and CDR2 FYEKMQ (reference sequence). PCR employed 60 Vbeta and 13 Jbeta primers. The method was immunoSEQ multiplex PCR; TCRdb's version includes in-frame clones alone and lacks a portion of them. Among around 50,000 clones listed, around 74% were seen once. The chain combines TRBV13 with TRBJ2-7, with TRBD1 as a possible D gene (7 bases). Sequencing was done on a sample of PBMCs. The TCR originated in a man aged 25 to 40 in good health and CMV-seronegative. CDR3: CASSLGYQGGEQYF. DNA for the CDR3: TGTGCCAGCAGCTTAGGATATCAGGGGGGCGAGCAGTACTTC. Complete variable domain (other parts from reference TRBV13 and TRBJ2-7): AAGVIQSPRHLIKEKRETATLKCYPIPRHDTVYWYQQGPGQDPQFLISFYEKMQSDKGSIPDRFSAQQFSDYHSELNMSSLELGDSALYFCASSLGYQGGEQYFGPGTRLTVT.